Sequencing of this T cell receptor (beta chain) was carried out in a study of blood T cell repertoires in COVID-19. Study context: Specimens from acute and convalescent COVID-19 originated in the United States, Italy and Spain. The analysed material was cDNA or gDNA that came from T cells, B-cell-depleted T cells, or PBMCs.

Repertoires were generated with immunoSEQ multiplex PCR, while TCRdb's copy carries only in-frame clones and drops some. The sample includes about 220,000 clones, around 81% of them seen just once. This CDR3 is 18 amino acids long. The ends lost 4 bases at V and 0 bases at J; junction bases unmatched: 14. Germline V gives CDR1 SGHNT, CDR2 YYREEE (reference sequence). The rearrangement joins TRBV5-4 to TRBJ1-2; 8 bases are shared with TRBD1. Sequencing was done on a sample of peripheral blood. The source is a woman in her 70s with acute or convalescent COVID-19. CDR3 sequence (DNA): TGTGCCAGCAGCCACCCTAGGGACAGGAGGAGGGCTAACTATGGCTACACCTTC. It translates to CASSHPRDRRRANYGYTF.